This paragraph covers one T cell receptor (beta chain) sequence. Its matching antigen is unknown. The data belong to a study of blood T cells in healthy people across ages. Findings and limits, study-wide: Unsorted PBMCs blocked a conclusive comparison of naive and antigen-experienced cells.

Trimming pared 7 bases from V and 4 bases from J, leaving 14 bases between. Germline V gene data show CDR1 as MNHEY and CDR2 as SVGEGT. This CDR3 is 15 amino acids long. Sample-barcoded 5' priming and a J-beta primer mix drove a second PCR of roughly 6 to 12 cycles. Per-sample output comprised a minimum of 2.5 million paired-end reads containing CDR3. TCRdb independently ran MiXCR on the 5' RACE reads; one entry per CDR3 protein. This sample has roughly 900,000 distinct CDR3 sequences, with roughly 50% found just once. The TCR originated in a man aged 30-40 years in good health. V usage is TRBV6-2 or TRBV6-3 and J usage is TRBJ2-6; tentatively, D is TRBD1 or TRBD2 (5 bases each). Sequences were obtained from blood. The CDR3 protein is CASMESGLGANVLTF. The CDR3 region has the DNA TGTGCCAGCATGGAATCGGGGCTCGGGGCCAACGTCCTGACTTTC.